This T cell receptor (beta chain) was sequenced for a study of T cells in Graves' hyperthyroidism and ophthalmopathy. The CDR3 contains 15 residues. The germline gives CDR1 MDHEN, CDR2 SYDVKM. V lost 0 bases and J lost 2; bases outside the gene matches: 4. This clonotype has more than one count but fewer than ten. From RNA transcripts, TCR beta CDR3 regions were amplified. The HTBI primer set served for first-round RT-PCR of the TCR CDR3. One entry per CDR3 protein, called by TCRdb with MiXCR from the multiplex PCR reads. The data hold 550,000 to 800,000 distinct CDR3 sequences, with around 15% observed a single time.

The V and J genes are TRBV28 and TRBJ2-7, with TRBD1 matching 7 bases. Sequenced material: blood. This clonotype originated in a man aged 18 to 30 with Graves' hyperthyroidism. The CDR3 DNA is TGTGCCAGCAGTTTATGGGGACAGCCGACCTACGAGCAGTACTTC. Its translation: CASSLWGQPTYEQYF.